This TCR beta chain stems from a study of blood T cells in healthy people across ages (dated by TCRdb to about 2015). For the wider study: Template switching captured roughly one uniquely barcoded TCR beta cDNA molecule per two T cells in model experiments. To track age-related changes in TCR beta repertoire diversity, the study relied on deep sequencing normalized with unique cDNA molecular identifiers. Donors were grouped into four age groups: young (average 16 years), middle-aged (roughly 40), aged (about 59) and long-lived (less than 85). Donors of different ages were randomly distributed across sequencing lanes to avoid experimental bias. Using the same blood draw, the study looked at two additional independent replicas of 1 million unique cDNA reads for two donors, one aged 18 to 30 and the other aged 80 or older.

The donors were roughly 38 Caucasian individuals from Russia, aged 6 to 90 years, who were systemically healthy. Ten milliliters of peripheral blood were drawn from each donor into EDTA-treated Vacutainer tubes. Ficoll-Paque density-gradient centrifugation was used to isolate PBMCs, with at least 6 million per sample. Trizol reagent was used to extract total RNA from the PBMCs, yielding at least 6 micrograms per sample. Naive CD45RAhigh/CD27high T cell percentages were measured by flow cytometry on a PBMC aliquot from every donor. The study at large found these results: Compared with the aged group, the long-lived group had more naive CD4+ T cells, fewer expanded clones and increased TCR diversity, a pattern suggesting age selection. Total diversity estimates from one million sequenced T cells were considered lower bounds and underestimates. Observed TCR beta diversity per million T cells fell roughly linearly with age, and a significant reduction was already apparent by age about 36. The CMV infection status of donors was not known, potentially confounding age-related changes in expanded clonotypes. Bulk unsorted PBMC profiling prevented conclusive comparison of naive and antigen-experienced compartments. The percentage of naive T cells measured by flow cytometry correlated strongly with observed TCR beta diversity.

This clonotype was picked up a small number of times. The specificity of this receptor is unknown. No qualities accompany the bases; no much larger clone lies one base away. After removal of 3 bases from V and 7 bases from J, the junction retains 12 bases not matched to a gene. CDR1 and CDR2, per the germline V gene, are KGHDR and SFDVKD. Its CDR3 holds 18 amino acids, cysteine through phenylalanine. Only the CDR3 region is kept as DNA, spanning 54 bases read in frame from base 1. The protocol used for the library was 5' RACE. Instrument used: Illumina HiSeq 2500. A second PCR of about 7 to 12 cycles was run with a J-beta primer mix and a sample-barcoded 5' primer. A unique molecular identifier was introduced onto each TCR beta cDNA molecule by a template-switch 5' adaptor carrying 12 random nucleotides. Each sample yielded at least 2.5 million CDR3-containing paired-end reads. All of the RNA was converted into first-strand cDNA using the Mint cDNA synthesis kit, with a TRBC-specific oligonucleotide serving as the primer. After uracil-DNA glycosylase treatment, a first 18-cycle PCR used universal primers M1SS and BC2_uni_R on all cDNA. In the authors' own workflow: Normalization of each sample was performed by random selection of 1 million high-quality reads, each carrying a distinct molecular identifier. Instead of being binned into consensus sequences, reads with shared molecular identifiers were discarded. MiTCR, with a Q25 quality threshold and the strictest error-elimination algorithm, was used for CDR3 identification, clonotype clustering and error correction. A nonparametric unseen species model using Euler transformation provided a lower-bound estimate of total TCR beta diversity. TCRdb took the public reads, trimmed them with fastp at Q25, ran MiXCR for clone calling and kept in-frame beta chains. For every CDR3 protein sequence, its rows merge into one entry that carries the most common genes and DNA. The V and J calls here are based on TCRdb, not the publication. This sample holds hundreds of thousands of distinct CDR3 sequences; around 50% were observed only once. The top ten constitute around 24% of the sample.

This TCR derives from a man between 35 and 55 years old in good health. The chain employs TRBV24-1 and TRBJ1-4; 11 nucleotides in the junction match TRBD1. What was sequenced was blood. The sequenced DNA is TGTGCCACCAGTGATGCCGGACAGGGGGCAGGGCGCGTTGAAAAACTGTTTTTT. It is translated as CATSDAGQGAGRVEKLFF.